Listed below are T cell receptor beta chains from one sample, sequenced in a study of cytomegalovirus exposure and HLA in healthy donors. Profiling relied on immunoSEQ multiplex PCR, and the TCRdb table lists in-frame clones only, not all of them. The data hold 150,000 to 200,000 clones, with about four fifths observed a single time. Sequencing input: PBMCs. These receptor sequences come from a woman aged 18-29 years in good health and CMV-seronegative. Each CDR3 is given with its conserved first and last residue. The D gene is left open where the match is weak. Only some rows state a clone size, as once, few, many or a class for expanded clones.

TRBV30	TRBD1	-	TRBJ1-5	CAWSVQAGGNQPQHF	TGTGCCTGGAGTGTTCAGGCAGGGGGTAATCAGCCCCAGCATTTT
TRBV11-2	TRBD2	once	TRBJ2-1	CASSLDNTLAGWQGYNEQFF	TGTGCCAGCAGCTTAGATAATACACTAGCGGGATGGCAGGGGTACAATGAGCAGTTCTTC
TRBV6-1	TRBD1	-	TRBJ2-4	CASRPNRRQGDIQYF	TGTGCCAGCAGGCCCAACCGAAGACAGGGTGACATTCAGTACTTC
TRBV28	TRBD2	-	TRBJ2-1	CASSSSGTGSYNEQFF	TGTGCCAGCAGTTCTAGCGGGACGGGCTCCTACAATGAGCAGTTCTTC
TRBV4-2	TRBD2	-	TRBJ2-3	CASSQEMAGGTDTQYF	TGTGCCAGCAGCCAAGAGATGGCGGGAGGAACAGATACGCAGTATTTT
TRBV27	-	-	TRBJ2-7	CASGPEGSHEQYF	TGTGCCAGCGGTCCCGAGGGATCCCACGAGCAGTACTTC
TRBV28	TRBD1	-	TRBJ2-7	CASRTGGALYEQYF	TGTGCCAGCAGGACAGGGGGAGCACTCTACGAGCAGTACTTC
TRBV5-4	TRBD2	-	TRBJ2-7	CASSSLAGRASGYEQYF	TGTGCCAGCAGCTCCCTGGCGGGTAGGGCTAGCGGATACGAGCAGTACTTC
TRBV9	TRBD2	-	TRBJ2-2	CASSGGLAGADTGELFF	TGTGCCAGCAGCGGGGGACTAGCGGGAGCGGACACCGGGGAGCTGTTTTTT
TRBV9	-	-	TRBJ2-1	CASSVVEGTEQFF	TGTGCCAGCAGCGTAGTAGAGGGAACGGAGCAGTTCTTC
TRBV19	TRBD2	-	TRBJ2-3	CASSTDPTSGGADTQYF	TGTGCCAGTAGTACCGACCCGACTAGCGGGGGGGCAGATACGCAGTATTTT
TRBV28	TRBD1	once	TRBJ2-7	CASSFLTGATRYEQYF	TGTGCCAGCAGTTTCCTAACAGGGGCCACCCGGTACGAGCAGTACTTC
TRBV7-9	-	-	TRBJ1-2	CASSHIQGFYGYTF	TGTGCCAGCAGCCACATACAGGGCTTCTATGGCTACACCTTC
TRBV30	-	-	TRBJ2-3	CAWSTGITDTQYF	TGTGCCTGGAGTACAGGAATCACAGATACGCAGTATTTT
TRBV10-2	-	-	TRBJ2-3	CASKSGRGGHTDTQYF	TGCGCCAGCAAGTCTGGCAGGGGTGGTCACACAGATACGCAGTATTTT
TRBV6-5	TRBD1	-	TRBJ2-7	CASRPLRDSRYEQYF	TGTGCCAGCAGGCCCCTCCGGGACAGCCGCTACGAGCAGTACTTC
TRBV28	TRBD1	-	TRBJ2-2	CASSLYPGPGGFSGELFF	TGTGCCAGCAGTTTATACCCCGGGCCAGGGGGCTTTTCCGGGGAGCTGTTTTTT
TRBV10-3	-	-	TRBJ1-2	CAISEPDSRCHTF	TGTGCCATCAGTGAGCCGGACAGCCGATGTCACACCTTC
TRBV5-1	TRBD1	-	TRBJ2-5	CASSLAAGDRETQYF	TGCGCCAGCAGCTTGGCTGCCGGGGACAGGGAGACCCAGTACTTC
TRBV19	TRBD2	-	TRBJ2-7	CASSKGLAGVSTYEQYF	TGTGCCAGTAGTAAGGGACTAGCGGGAGTGTCCACCTACGAGCAGTACTTC
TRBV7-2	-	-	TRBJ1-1	CASSLQGNTEAFF	TGTGCCAGCAGCTTGCAGGGAAACACTGAAGCTTTCTTT
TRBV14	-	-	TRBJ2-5	CASSQGYFGGPETQYF	TGTGCCAGCAGCCAAGGATATTTCGGTGGTCCTGAGACCCAGTACTTC
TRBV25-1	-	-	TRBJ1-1	CASRGGSPQRTEAFF	TGTGCCAGCAGGGGTGGGAGTCCCCAGAGGACTGAAGCTTTCTTT
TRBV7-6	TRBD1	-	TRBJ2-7	CASSSDPGQEYYEQYF	TGTGCCAGCAGCTCGGATCCGGGACAGGAATACTACGAGCAGTACTTC
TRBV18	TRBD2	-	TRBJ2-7	CASSPGLEAYEQYF	TGTGCCAGCTCACCGGGACTAGAGGCCTACGAGCAGTACTTC
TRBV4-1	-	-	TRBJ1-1	CASSQDPRAGEGQNTEAFF	TGCGCCAGCAGCCAAGATCCCCGGGCAGGGGAAGGTCAGAACACTGAAGCTTTCTTT
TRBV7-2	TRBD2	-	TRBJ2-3	CASTTGLAGGAQYF	TGTGCCAGCACTACCGGACTAGCGGGAGGGGCGCAGTATTTT